This TCR beta chain was sequenced for a study of regulatory T cells in long-lasting Graves disease. This CDR3 region has 14 residues. V lost 2 bases and J lost 5; bases outside the gene matches: 2. CDR1 is MDHEN and CDR2 is SYDVKM in the germline V gene. This clonotype was seen at least ten times. Sequencing libraries for TCR beta were prepared with iRepertoire HTBI primers and Arm-PCR of CDR3 regions. Original methodology: Identified across the samples were over 50 TRBV segments and about 15 TRBJ segments. TCRdb itself ran the multiplex PCR reads through MiXCR, one entry per CDR3 protein. Clone size and V and J calls follow TCRdb, not the original study. Among a few hundred thousand distinct CDR3 sequences listed, about 20% were seen once. Time point reported: persistent/refractory GD, antithyroid drugs over 5 years with positive TRAb. Scientists built the TCR library using RNA that was extracted from PBMCs.

This chain joins TRBV28 and TRBJ2-5; 10 bases line up with TRBD2. The clonotype was recovered from a female donor with Graves disease. This sample comprised peripheral blood mononuclear cells (PBMCs), obtained when the disease was refractory, from a patient treated with antithyroid drugs. CDR3 DNA sequence: TGTGCCAGCAGTTTACTAGCGGGAGATGAGACCCAGTACTTC. It specifies CASSLLAGDETQYF.